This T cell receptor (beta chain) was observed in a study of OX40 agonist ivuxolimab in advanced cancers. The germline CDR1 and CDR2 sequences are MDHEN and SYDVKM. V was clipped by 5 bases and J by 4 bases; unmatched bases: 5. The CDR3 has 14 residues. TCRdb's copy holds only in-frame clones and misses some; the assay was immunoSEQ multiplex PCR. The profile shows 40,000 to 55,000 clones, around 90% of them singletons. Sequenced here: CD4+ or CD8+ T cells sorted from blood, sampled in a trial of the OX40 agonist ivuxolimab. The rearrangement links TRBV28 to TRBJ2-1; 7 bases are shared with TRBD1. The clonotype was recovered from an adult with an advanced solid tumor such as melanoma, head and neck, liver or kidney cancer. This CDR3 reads CASSGGTAYNEQFF. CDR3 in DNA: TGTGCCAGCAGTGGTGGGACAGCGTACAATGAGCAGTTCTTC. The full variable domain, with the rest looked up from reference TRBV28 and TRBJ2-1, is DVKVTQSSRYLVKRTGEKVFLECVQDMDHENMFWYRQDPGLGLRLIYFSYDVKMKEKGDIPEGYSVSREKKERFSLILESASTNQTSMYLCASSGGTAYNEQFFGPGTRLTVL.